This T cell receptor beta chain was obtained from a study of blood T cell repertoires in COVID-19. From germline, CDR1 is MNHEY and CDR2 SVGAGI. V lost 7 bases to trimming and J lost 5 bases, with 15 bases between them. The CDR3 totals 13 residues. Under the authors' procedure: Estimation of nucleated cell counts relied on the amplification of reference gene primers. Some clones are missing from TCRdb's copy, which holds only in-frame ones; the method was immunoSEQ multiplex PCR. The DNA was the basis for D and trimming; V, J and clone size are from that table. The table has over 200,000 clones, 75% to 90% seen once. This clone was counted only a few times.

The sequence came from a human donor in a cohort sampled during active COVID-19. The chain uses TRBV6-5 and TRBJ2-7, with a tentative D call TRBD2 (6 bases). The sequencing input was peripheral blood. In nucleotides, the CDR3 is TGTGCCAGCATGGATTTAGCGGTCCACGAGCAGTACTTC. Translation: CASMDLAVHEQYF.